What follows is one T cell receptor (beta chain) and its context. The data were obtained in a study of cytomegalovirus exposure and HLA in healthy donors. Primers included in the PCR were 60 Vbeta and 13 Jbeta primers. Using immunoSEQ multiplex PCR, the repertoire was profiled, and TCRdb retains in-frame clones only, with some absent. The sample lists some 170,000 clones; roughly 80% were seen once. The CDR3 is 13 amino acids. Trimming pared 3 bases from V and 6 bases from J, leaving 10 bases between. In germline, CDR1 is SGHTA, CDR2 FQGNSA. The source material was PBMCs. The source is a man aged 50 to 60 in good health and CMV-seropositive. The gene calls are TRBV7-2 and TRBJ2-3, with D perhaps TRBD2 (5 bases). CDR3 in DNA: TGTGCCAGCAGCTTCGGGGTTAGGGATACGCAGTATTTT. Its translation: CASSFGVRDTQYF.